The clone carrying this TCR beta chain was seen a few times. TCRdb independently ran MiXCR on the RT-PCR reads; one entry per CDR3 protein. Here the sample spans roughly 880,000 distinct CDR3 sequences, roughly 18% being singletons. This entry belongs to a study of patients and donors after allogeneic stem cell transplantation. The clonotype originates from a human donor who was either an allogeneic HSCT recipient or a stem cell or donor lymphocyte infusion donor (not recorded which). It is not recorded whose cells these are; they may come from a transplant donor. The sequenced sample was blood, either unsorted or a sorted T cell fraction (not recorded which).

CDR3 protein: CASSQERRPSGGELFF. The CDR3 DNA follows: TGTGCCAGCAGCCAAGAAAGGCGGCCCTCGGGGGGAGAGCTTTTCTTC. The chain couples TRBV4-2 to TRBJ2-1; 7 bases match TRBD2. There are 16 residues in the CDR3. Trimming removed 0 bases from V and 16 bases from J; junction bases left unmatched: 18. Germline V gives CDR1 LGHNA, CDR2 YNFKEQ.